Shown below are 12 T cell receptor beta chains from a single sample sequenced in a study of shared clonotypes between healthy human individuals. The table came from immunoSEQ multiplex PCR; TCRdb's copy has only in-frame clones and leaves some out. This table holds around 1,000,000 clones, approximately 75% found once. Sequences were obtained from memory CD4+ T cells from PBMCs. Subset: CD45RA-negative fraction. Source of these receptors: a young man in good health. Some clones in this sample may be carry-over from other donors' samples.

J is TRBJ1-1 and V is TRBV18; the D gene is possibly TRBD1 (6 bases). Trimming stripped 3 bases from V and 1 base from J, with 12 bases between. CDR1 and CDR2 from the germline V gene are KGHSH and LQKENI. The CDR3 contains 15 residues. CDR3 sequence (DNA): TGTGCCAGCTCACCGCTCCCACAGGGGAACACTGAAGCTTTCTTT. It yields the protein CASSPLPQGNTEAFF.

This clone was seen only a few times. In DNA form, the CDR3 reads TGCGCCAGCAGTCTCCGGACAGTCTTGGATGAGCAGTTCTTC. This translates into CASSLRTVLDEQFF. The V and J genes are TRBV5-1 and TRBJ2-1; D is perhaps TRBD1 (6 bases). Trimming took 5 bases from V and 8 from J, leaving 17 bases between them. Germline lookup yields CDR1 SGHRS and CDR2 YFSETQ. The CDR3 is 14 amino acids.

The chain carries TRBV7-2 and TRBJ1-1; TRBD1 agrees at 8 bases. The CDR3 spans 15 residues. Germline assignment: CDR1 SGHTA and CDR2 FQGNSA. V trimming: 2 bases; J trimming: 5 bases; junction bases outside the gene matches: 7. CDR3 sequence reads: CASSLSQGARTEAFF. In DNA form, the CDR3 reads TGTGCCAGCAGCTTATCTCAGGGGGCGAGGACTGAAGCTTTCTTT.

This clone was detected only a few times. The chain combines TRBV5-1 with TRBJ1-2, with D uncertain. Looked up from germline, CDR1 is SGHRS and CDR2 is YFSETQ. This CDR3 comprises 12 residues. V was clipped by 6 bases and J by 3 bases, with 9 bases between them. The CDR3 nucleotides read TGCGCCAGCAAGGAGGCGGACTATGGCTACACCTTC. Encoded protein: CASKEADYGYTF.

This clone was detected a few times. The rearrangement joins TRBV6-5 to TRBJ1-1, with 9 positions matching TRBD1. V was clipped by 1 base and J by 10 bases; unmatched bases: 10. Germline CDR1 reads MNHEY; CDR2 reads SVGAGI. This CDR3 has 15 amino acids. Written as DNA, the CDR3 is TGTGCCAGCAGTTACTTAGGACAGGGGAGGGAGGGAGCTTTCTTT. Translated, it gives CASSYLGQGREGAFF.

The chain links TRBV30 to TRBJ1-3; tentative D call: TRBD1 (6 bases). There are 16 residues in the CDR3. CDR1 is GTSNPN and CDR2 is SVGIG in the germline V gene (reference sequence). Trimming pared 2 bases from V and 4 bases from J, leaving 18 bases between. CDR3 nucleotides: TGTGCCTGGAGTCCCCCTGCGGCCAGGGGCGGAAACACCATATATTTT. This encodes CAWSPPAARGGNTIYF.

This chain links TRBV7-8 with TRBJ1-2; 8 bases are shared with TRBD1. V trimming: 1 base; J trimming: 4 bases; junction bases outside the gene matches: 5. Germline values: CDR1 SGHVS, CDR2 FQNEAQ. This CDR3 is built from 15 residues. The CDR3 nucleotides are TGTGCCAGCAGCTTAGGGGGACAGGCTCCCTATGGCTACACCTTC. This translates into CASSLGGQAPYGYTF.

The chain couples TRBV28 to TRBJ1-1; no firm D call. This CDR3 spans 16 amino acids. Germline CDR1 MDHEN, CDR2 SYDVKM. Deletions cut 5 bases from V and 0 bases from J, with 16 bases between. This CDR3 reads CASSPTTPTLNTEAFF. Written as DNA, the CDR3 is TGTGCCAGCAGTCCCACGACCCCCACCTTGAACACTGAAGCTTTCTTT.

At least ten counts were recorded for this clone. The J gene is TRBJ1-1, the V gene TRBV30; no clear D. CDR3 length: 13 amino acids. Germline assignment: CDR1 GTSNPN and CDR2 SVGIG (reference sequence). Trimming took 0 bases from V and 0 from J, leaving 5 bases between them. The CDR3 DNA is TGTGCCTGGAGTGTAATGGTGAACACTGAAGCTTTCTTT. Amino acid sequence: CAWSVMVNTEAFF.

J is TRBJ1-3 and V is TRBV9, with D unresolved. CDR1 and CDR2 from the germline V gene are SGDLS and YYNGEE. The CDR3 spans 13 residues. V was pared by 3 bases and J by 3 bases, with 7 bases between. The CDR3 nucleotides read TGTGCCAGCAGCGACCTAAATGGAAACACCATATATTTT. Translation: CASSDLNGNTIYF. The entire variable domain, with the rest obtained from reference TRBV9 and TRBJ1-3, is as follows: DSGVTQTPKHLITATGQRVTLRCSPRSGDLSVYWYQQSLDQGLQFLIQYYNGEERAKGNILERFSAQQFPDLHSELNLSSLELGDSALYFCASSDLNGNTIYFGEGSWLTVV.

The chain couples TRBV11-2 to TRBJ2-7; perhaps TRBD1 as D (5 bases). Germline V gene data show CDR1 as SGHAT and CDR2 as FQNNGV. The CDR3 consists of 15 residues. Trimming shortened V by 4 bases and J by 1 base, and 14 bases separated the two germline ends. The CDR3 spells CASSSPRAGSYEQYF. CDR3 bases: TGTGCCAGCAGCTCCCCCAGGGCAGGTTCCTACGAGCAGTACTTC.

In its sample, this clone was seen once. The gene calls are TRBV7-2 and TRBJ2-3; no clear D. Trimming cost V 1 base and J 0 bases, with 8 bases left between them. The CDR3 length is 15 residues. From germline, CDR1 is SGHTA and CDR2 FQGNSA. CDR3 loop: CASSLEGGSTDTQYF. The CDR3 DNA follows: TGTGCCAGCAGCTTAGAAGGTGGGAGCACAGATACGCAGTATTTT.